Each of the 27 T cell receptor beta chains below was sequenced from the same sample in a study of Ad26.COV2.S vaccination and SARS-CoV-2 variants. Specified treatment: approximately 18 received Ad26.COV2.S at low or high dose, single or two shots; 5 received placebo; per-sample allocation not given. All samples were drawn on day 63, counting from the first vaccine or placebo injection. Using immunoSEQ multiplex PCR, the repertoire was profiled, and TCRdb retains in-frame clones only, with some absent. This table holds around 420,000 clones, approximately 87% found once. Specimen: peripheral blood, collected in a trial of Ad26.COV2.S vaccine versus placebo. The receptors shown here come from a person between 18 and 60 years old who received the Ad26.COV2.S COVID-19 vaccine or a placebo.

J is TRBJ2-6 and V is TRBV19; possibly TRBD2 for D (5 bases). The germline V gene encodes CDR1 LNHDA and CDR2 SQIVND (reference sequence). There are 21 residues in the CDR3. V dropped 6 bases and J dropped 0 bases, with 27 bases sitting between them. CDR3: CASSSPRVLEGISSGANVLTF. The DNA of the CDR3 is TGTGCCAGTAGCTCCCCGAGGGTACTCGAAGGTATTTCCTCTGGGGCCAACGTCCTGACTTTC.

V gene TRBV9 combines with J gene TRBJ2-2; a possible D gene is TRBD1 (6 bases). The germline V and J ends were trimmed by 4 bases and 5 bases, with 12 bases remaining between them. Per germline, CDR1 SGDLS and CDR2 YYNGEE. The CDR3 extends over 14 amino acids. CDR3 sequence: CASSLPGETGELFF. DNA for the CDR3: TGTGCCAGCAGCTTACCAGGGGAGACCGGGGAGCTGTTTTTT.

The genes are TRBV4-3 and TRBJ1-3; D is possibly TRBD1 (5 bases). Germline V gene lookup returns CDR1 LGHNA and CDR2 YSLEER. This CDR3 contains 15 residues. V was clipped by 0 bases and J by 3 bases, with 9 bases between them. For the CDR3, the DNA is TGCGCCAGCAGCCAAGATCAGGGTTTTGGAAACACCATATATTTT. Amino acids: CASSQDQGFGNTIYF.

In DNA, the CDR3 is TGTGCCAGCAGTGACGGATACGAGCAGTACTTC. Its translation: CASSDGYEQYF. V gene TRBV25-1 combines with J gene TRBJ2-7; no definite D call. Trimming shortened V by 3 bases and J by 4 bases, and 4 bases separated the two germline ends. Germline V gene sequence: CDR1 MGHDK, CDR2 SYGVNS. This CDR3 is built from 11 residues.

J is TRBJ1-5 and V is TRBV19, with 7 nucleotides matching TRBD1. J was trimmed by 4 bases and V by 2 bases; bases with no gene match: 8. The CDR3 is made up of 16 amino acids. Germline CDR1 reads LNHDA; CDR2 reads SQIVND (reference sequence). Here the CDR3 reads CASSIFPRDRNQPQHF. The DNA for the CDR3 is TGTGCCAGTAGTATATTCCCCCGGGACAGAAATCAGCCCCAGCATTTT. Drawing the rest from reference TRBV19 and TRBJ1-5, the complete variable domain is DGGITQSPKYLFRKEGQNVTLSCEQNLNHDAMYWYRQDPGQGLRLIYYSQIVNDFQKGDIAEGYSVSREKKESFPLTVTSAQKNPTAFYLCASSIFPRDRNQPQHFGDGTRLSIL.

This chain joins TRBV4-1 and TRBJ2-6; D not certain. The germline V gene encodes CDR1 MGHRA and CDR2 YSYEKL. This CDR3 contains 14 residues. V was trimmed by 1 base and J by 3 bases, leaving 4 bases between them. The DNA of the CDR3 is TGCGCCAGCAGCCAAGTAGGTGGGGCCAACGTCCTGACTTTC. Its translation is CASSQVGGANVLTF.

The rearrangement links TRBV18 to TRBJ1-3; D remains ambiguous. V lost 2 bases, J lost 2 bases, and 4 bases lay in between. The CDR3 spans 13 residues. Germline CDR1 and CDR2: KGHSH and LQKENI. This CDR3 is CASSPGPGNTIYF. Here the CDR3 DNA reads TGTGCCAGCTCACCAGGGCCTGGAAACACCATATATTTT.

The genes are TRBV6-5 and TRBJ1-1, with D uncertain. This CDR3 has 13 residues. The V gene's germline CDR1 is MNHEY and CDR2 SVGAGI. V lost 2 bases and J 11 bases, leaving 15 bases between the germline ends. The CDR3 nucleotides are TGTGCCAGCAGTTACCGTGGACTCTCAACGGCTTTCTTT. Protein product: CASSYRGLSTAFF.

The rearrangement uses TRBV7-3 and TRBJ2-7; maybe TRBD2 (7 bases). The CDR3 is 14 amino acids. The germline V and J ends were trimmed by 1 base and 2 bases, with 9 bases remaining between them. The germline V gene has CDR1 SGHTA and CDR2 FQGTGA. The CDR3 DNA reads TGTGCCAGCAGCTTAAGGGGGGGCCCCTACGAGCAGTACTTC. Translation gives CASSLRGGPYEQYF.

In DNA, the CDR3 is TGCGCCAGCAGCCAAGAAGGGTCTCCGGAGGGCTACACCTTC. Amino acid sequence: CASSQEGSPEGYTF. This sequence joins TRBV4-3 and TRBJ1-2; D is unresolved. CDR3 length: 14 amino acids. V lost 0 bases and J 8 bases, leaving 13 bases between the germline ends. The germline V gene has CDR1 LGHNA and CDR2 YSLEER.

The CDR3 here is CASSLVGTWNQPQHF. Written as DNA, the CDR3 is TGTGCCAGCAGCTTAGTCGGGACATGGAATCAGCCCCAGCATTTT. The V gene is TRBV7-8, the J gene TRBJ1-5; D is perhaps TRBD1 (6 bases). This CDR3 has 15 amino acids. Trimming removed 1 base from V and 4 bases from J, with 11 bases in between. CDR1 and CDR2 (germline): SGHVS, FQNEAQ.

This chain links TRBV7-6 with TRBJ2-2; 8 nucleotides line up with TRBD2. Germline loops: CDR1 SGHVS, CDR2 FNYEAQ. The V segment lost 5 bases and the J segment 5 bases; nucleotides outside the gene matches: 10. This CDR3 contains 16 residues. The CDR3 spells CASSLSGRDVTGELFF. The CDR3 DNA follows: TGTGCCAGCAGCCTTTCCGGGAGGGACGTTACCGGGGAGCTGTTTTTT.

The chain carries TRBV4-2 and TRBJ2-3, with a tentative D call TRBD2 (6 bases). Trimming removed 2 bases from V and 1 base from J, with 13 bases in between. This CDR3 region has 16 residues. From germline, CDR1 is LGHNA and CDR2 YNFKEQ. The CDR3 region has the DNA TGTGCCAGCAGCCAAAGCAATAGCGGAGGCACAGATACGCAGTATTTT. Translated, it gives CASSQSNSGGTDTQYF.

The chain employs TRBV5-1 and TRBJ2-7; 10 bases match TRBD1. This CDR3 region has 14 residues. Germline lookup yields CDR1 SGHRS and CDR2 YFSETQ. J gave up 3 bases and V 2 bases, and 2 bases lay outside the gene matches. CDR3 coding DNA: TGCGCCAGCAGCTTCGGGACAGGGGTCTACGAGCAGTACTTC. Residues: CASSFGTGVYEQYF.

This chain uses TRBV9 with TRBJ2-6, with 7 bases lining up with TRBD2. This CDR3 has 16 residues. The J segment lost 4 bases and the V segment lost 4 bases, leaving 8 bases of the junction unmatched. Germline V gene data show CDR1 as SGDLS and CDR2 as YYNGEE. This chain's CDR3 is CASSPREVPGANVLTF. The DNA of the CDR3 is TGTGCCAGCAGCCCCCGGGAGGTCCCCGGGGCCAACGTCCTGACTTTC. Together with reference TRBV9 and TRBJ2-6, the CDR3 gives the full variable domain: DSGVTQTPKHLITATGQRVTLRCSPRSGDLSVYWYQQSLDQGLQFLIQYYNGEERAKGNILERFSAQQFPDLHSELNLSSLELGDSALYFCASSPREVPGANVLTFGAGSRLTVL.

The V gene is TRBV3-1 (or the pseudogene TRBV3-2), the J gene TRBJ2-3, with D possibly matching TRBD1 (6 bases). CDR3 length: 16 amino acids. CDR1 LGHDT and CDR2 YNNKEL come from the germline V gene (reference sequence). V lost 4 bases to trimming and J lost 4 bases, with 18 bases between them. CDR3 DNA sequence: TGTGCCAGCAGCCTCACAGGGTGGGTTCTCTCAGATACGCAGTATTTT. Protein sequence: CASSLTGWVLSDTQYF.

The chain has TRBV29-1 and TRBJ2-5; D is undetermined. The CDR3 totals 11 residues. CDR1 and CDR2 from the germline V gene are SQVTM and ANQGSEA. The V and J ends lost 6 bases and 2 bases respectively, with 7 bases between them. The CDR3 here is CSVGVQETQYF. CDR3 in DNA: TGCAGCGTGGGTGTACAAGAGACCCAGTACTTC.

The chain employs TRBV7-9 and TRBJ1-6, with D unclear. The V gene's germline CDR1 is SEHNR and CDR2 FQNEAQ (reference sequence). V lost 0 bases and J lost 7, with 10 bases in between. The CDR3 extends over 15 amino acids. The CDR3 coding sequence is TGTGCCAGCAGCTTAGCGGGTATGGGGAATTCACCCCTCCACTTT. Protein sequence: CASSLAGMGNSPLHF. The entire variable domain, with the rest obtained from reference TRBV7-9 and TRBJ1-6, is as follows: DTGVSQNPRHKITKRGQNVTFRCDPISEHNRLYWYRQTLGQGPEFLTYFQNEAQLEKSRLLSDRFSAERPKGSFSTLEIQRTEQGDSAMYLCASSLAGMGNSPLHFGNGTRLTVT.

J is TRBJ1-2 and V is TRBV7-9; unclear D gene. The germline V gene has CDR1 SEHNR and CDR2 FQNEAQ (reference sequence). V was pared by 6 bases and J by 4 bases, with 15 bases between. The length of the CDR3 is 14 residues. The DNA for the CDR3 is TGTGCCAGCAGATATCTTCGGGGTGGCTATGGCTACACCTTC. Translation gives CASRYLRGGYGYTF. The full variable domain, completed using reference TRBV7-9 and TRBJ1-2, is DTGVSQNPRHKITKRGQNVTFRCDPISEHNRLYWYRQTLGQGPEFLTYFQNEAQLEKSRLLSDRFSAERPKGSFSTLEIQRTEQGDSAMYLCASRYLRGGYGYTFGSGTRLTVV.

The chain joins TRBV6-2 or TRBV6-3 to TRBJ2-1; no clear D. This CDR3 contains 13 residues. The germline V and J ends were trimmed by 0 bases and 8 bases, with 8 bases remaining between them. Germline values: CDR1 MNHEY, CDR2 SVGEGT. The CDR3 spells CASSYSTEYEQFF. CDR3 bases: TGTGCCAGCAGTTACTCGACCGAATATGAGCAGTTCTTC.

The chain employs TRBV9 and TRBJ2-1; D uncertain. This CDR3 spans 15 amino acids. Per the germline V gene, CDR1 is SGDLS and CDR2 is YYNGEE. V lost 0 bases and J 1 base, leaving 8 bases between the germline ends. CDR3 DNA: TGTGCCAGCAGCGTAGTGCCGTTGTCCTACAATGAGCAGTTCTTC. It translates to CASSVVPLSYNEQFF.

This clone was seen only once. V gene TRBV5-1 combines with J gene TRBJ1-5; D not resolved. CDR1 and CDR2 (germline): SGHRS, YFSETQ. The CDR3 loop spans 16 amino acids. V was shortened by 0 bases and J by 4 bases, with 14 bases between the two germline ends. The CDR3 region is CASSLAPGLVNQPQHF. CDR3 DNA sequence: TGCGCCAGCAGCTTGGCCCCGGGTTTGGTTAATCAGCCCCAGCATTTT.

The chain is built from TRBV18 and TRBJ2-5; 7 bases fit TRBD1. From germline, CDR1 is KGHSH and CDR2 LQKENI. This CDR3 comprises 14 residues. V gave up 1 base and J gave up 5 bases; unmatched junction bases: 4. CDR3 sequence (DNA): TGTGCCAGCTCACCACAGGGGGCTGTCGAGACCCAGTACTTC. This encodes CASSPQGAVETQYF.

The chain joins TRBV7-9 to TRBJ2-1, with D possibly being TRBD2 (5 bases). This CDR3 has 16 residues. In germline, CDR1 is SEHNR, CDR2 FQNEAQ (reference sequence). V dropped 5 bases and J dropped 2 bases, with 16 bases sitting between them. This CDR3 reads CASSPNSGSPYNEQFF. The DNA for the CDR3 is TGTGCCAGCAGCCCCAACTCGGGGAGCCCCTACAATGAGCAGTTCTTC. Full variable domain (outside the CDR3, taken from reference TRBV7-9 and TRBJ2-1): DTGVSQNPRHKITKRGQNVTFRCDPISEHNRLYWYRQTLGQGPEFLTYFQNEAQLEKSRLLSDRFSAERPKGSFSTLEIQRTEQGDSAMYLCASSPNSGSPYNEQFFGPGTRLTVL.

This clone was found a few times. The V call is TRBV6-5, the J call TRBJ2-7, with 10 bases fitting TRBD2. Germline V gene sequence: CDR1 MNHEY, CDR2 SVGAGI. The CDR3 extends over 16 amino acids. V gave up 2 bases and J gave up 3 bases; unmatched junction bases: 7. CDR3 amino acids: CASSYGVASGGYEQYF. The CDR3 DNA reads as TGTGCCAGCAGTTACGGAGTGGCTAGCGGGGGCTACGAGCAGTACTTC.

The chain links TRBV5-1 to TRBJ2-7; possibly TRBD2 for D (5 bases). Germline CDR1 and CDR2: SGHRS and YFSETQ. The CDR3 is 14 residues long. The V end lost 6 bases, the J end lost 1 base, and 14 bases lay between the germline ends. The CDR3, as DNA: TGCGCCAGCAAGGAGGCGTCTTTTTCCTACGAGCAGTACTTC. Protein sequence: CASKEASFSYEQYF.

The chain combines TRBV12-5 with TRBJ1-1; D call uncertain. The V gene lost 3 bases and the J gene lost 8 bases, with 10 bases spanning the gap. Germline CDR1 is LGHNT and CDR2 is FRNRAP. CDR3 size: 12 residues. CDR3 sequence: CASGFGQTEAFF. CDR3 nucleotides: TGTGCTAGTGGTTTCGGGCAAACCGAAGCTTTCTTT.